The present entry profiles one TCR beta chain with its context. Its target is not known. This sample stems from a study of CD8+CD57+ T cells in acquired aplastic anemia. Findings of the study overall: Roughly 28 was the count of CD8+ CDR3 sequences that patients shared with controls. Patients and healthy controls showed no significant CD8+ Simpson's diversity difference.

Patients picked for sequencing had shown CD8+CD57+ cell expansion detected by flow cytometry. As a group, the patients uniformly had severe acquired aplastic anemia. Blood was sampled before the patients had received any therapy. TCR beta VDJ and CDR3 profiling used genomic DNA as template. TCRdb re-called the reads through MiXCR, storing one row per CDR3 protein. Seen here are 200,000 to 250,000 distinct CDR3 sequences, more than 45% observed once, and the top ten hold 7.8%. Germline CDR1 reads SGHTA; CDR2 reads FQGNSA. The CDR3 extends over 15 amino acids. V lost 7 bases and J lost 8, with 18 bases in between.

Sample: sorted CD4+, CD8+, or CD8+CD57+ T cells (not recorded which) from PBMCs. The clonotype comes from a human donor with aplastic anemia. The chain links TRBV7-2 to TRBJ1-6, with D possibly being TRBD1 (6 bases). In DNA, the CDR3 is TGTGCCAGCACAGCCACGGGACAAGAGCATTCACCCCTCCACTTT. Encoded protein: CASTATGQEHSPLHF.